This TCR beta chain came from a study of persistence of HIV-infected CD4 T cells. General study findings and limits: Compared with CD3/CD28-stimulated cells, CMV- and Gag-responding cells showed lower TCRbeta richness.

Cells were stimulated with CMV-infected fibroblast lysates at about 9.4 ug/mL. CD4+ T cells upregulating both CD40 ligand and CD69 were sorted as responding cells. Plasma HIV-1 RNA stayed below 50 copies/mL for at least 4 years. An approximately 17-hour stimulation of CD8-depleted PBMCs used anti-CD28/CD49d costimulation, CD40-blocking antibody and enfuvirtide. With regard to this clone: The antigen is undetermined.

The immunoSEQ assay was version 4, run in survey mode. Clones were sequenced by immunoSEQ multiplex PCR, and TCRdb holds only the in-frame ones, with some missing. The top ten clones hold 6.8% of a sample with just under 20,000 clones, around three quarters of them seen once. This TCR was sampled from an adult man with HIV who was CMV-seropositive. The sequences come from CD4+ T cells sorted from PBMCs after roughly 17-hour stimulation, collected from a patient who received antiretroviral therapy.

This chain's CDR3 is CAISERGAQGKAFF. For the CDR3, the DNA is TGTGCCATCAGTGAAAGGGGGGCGCAGGGAAAAGCTTTCTTT. The chain combines TRBV10-3 with TRBJ1-1, with D possibly matching TRBD1 (6 bases). CDR3 size: 14 residues. The germline gives CDR1 ENHRY, CDR2 SYGVKD. V was clipped by 3 bases and J by 9 bases, with 17 bases between them.